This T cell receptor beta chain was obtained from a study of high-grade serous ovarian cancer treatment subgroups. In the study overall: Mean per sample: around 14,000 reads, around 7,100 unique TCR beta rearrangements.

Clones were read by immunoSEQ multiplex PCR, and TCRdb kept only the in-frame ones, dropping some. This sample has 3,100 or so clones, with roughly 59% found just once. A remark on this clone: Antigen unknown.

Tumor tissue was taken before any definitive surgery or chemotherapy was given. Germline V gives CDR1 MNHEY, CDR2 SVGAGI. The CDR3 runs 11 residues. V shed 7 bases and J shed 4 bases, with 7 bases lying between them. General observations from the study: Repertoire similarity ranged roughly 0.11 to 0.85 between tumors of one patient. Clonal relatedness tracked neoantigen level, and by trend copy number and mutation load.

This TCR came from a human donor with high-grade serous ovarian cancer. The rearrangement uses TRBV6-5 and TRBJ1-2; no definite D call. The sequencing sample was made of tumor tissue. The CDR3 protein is CASTEGYGYTF. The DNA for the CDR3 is TGTGCCAGCACCGAAGGCTATGGCTACACCTTC.